This TCR beta chain appears in the sequencing data of a study of shared clonotypes between healthy human individuals. Study observations and caveats: Researchers sampled blood only, noting tissue repertoires likely differ. Represented diversity, genetic and exposure-history alike, was limited by few donors.

How the authors handled the data: For the immunoSEQ data, sequences were junction-only without quality scores, so filtering differed. Repertoires were generated with immunoSEQ multiplex PCR, while TCRdb's copy carries only in-frame clones and drops some. V and J calls and clone size are given by that table; D and trimming were obtained from the DNA. Among fewer than 1.6 million clones listed, approximately 98.5% were seen once. To note about this clone: Antigen: not known.

CD4+ cells yielded CD45RA+ naive and CD45RA-negative memory subsets. The sample consisted of naive CD4+ T cells sorted from blood. Indicated subset: CD45RA+ positively selected. The clonotype originates from a man in his thirties or forties in good health.

CDR3 in amino acids: CASSFPGVDRQAFF. CDR3 DNA: TGTGCCAGCAGCTTTCCCGGGGTCGACAGGCAAGCTTTCTTT. The chain joins TRBV7-9 to TRBJ1-1; D possibly corresponds to TRBD1 (6 bases). The length of the CDR3 is 14 residues. Germline CDR1 SEHNR, CDR2 FQNEAQ (reference sequence). V was cut by 3 bases and J by 9 bases, with 17 bases left in between.